The present TCR beta chain was sequenced within a study of cytomegalovirus exposure and HLA in healthy donors. Study results and limitations: Relative to the approximately 680-donor mean, N-insertions were reportedly fewer in an Asian-associated ancestry cluster in a later analysis. There were around 160 TCR beta chains listed as cytomegalovirus-associated. Association of 16,951 TCR beta sequences with HLA alleles was found at 0.05 false discovery rate in a later analysis.

Remarks on this clone: The target antigen is unknown.

Use of 60 Vbeta and 13 Jbeta primers characterized the PCR. The assay was immunoSEQ multiplex PCR, and TCRdb's table has in-frame clones only and misses some. The sample comprises some 95,000 clones, roughly two thirds of which are singletons, and 1.2% rests with the top ten. The CDR3 is 14 amino acids. The ends were cut back, 2 bases at V and 3 bases at J, with 10 bases in the middle. CDR1 and CDR2 from the germline V gene are SGHTA and FQGNSA. The specimen sequenced was PBMCs. V usage is TRBV7-2 and J usage is TRBJ2-5; maybe TRBD2 (5 bases). This clonotype was obtained from a female donor in good health and CMV-seronegative. DNA for the CDR3: TGTGCCAGCAGCTTAAACAGCGGTAAAGAGACCCAGTACTTC. It specifies CASSLNSGKETQYF.